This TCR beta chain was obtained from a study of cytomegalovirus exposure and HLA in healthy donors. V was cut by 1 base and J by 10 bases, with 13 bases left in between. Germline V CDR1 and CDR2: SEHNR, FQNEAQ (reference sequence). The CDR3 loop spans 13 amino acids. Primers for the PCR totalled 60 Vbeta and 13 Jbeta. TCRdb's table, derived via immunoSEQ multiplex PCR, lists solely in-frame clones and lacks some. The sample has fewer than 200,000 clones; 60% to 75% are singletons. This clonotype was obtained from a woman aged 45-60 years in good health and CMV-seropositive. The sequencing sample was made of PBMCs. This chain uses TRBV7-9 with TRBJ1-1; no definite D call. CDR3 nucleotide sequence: TGTGCCAGCAGCTTAGTTCCGGGTTTGGGAGCTTTCTTT. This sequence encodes CASSLVPGLGAFF.